Listed here are 26 T cell receptor beta chains from one sample, sequenced in a study of T cell changes during pregnancy in multiple sclerosis. Some clones are missing from TCRdb's copy, which holds only in-frame ones; the method was immunoSEQ multiplex PCR. The sample comprises approximately 33,000 clones, 70% to 90% of which are singletons, and 0.6% to 0.8% rests with the top ten. The sequences come from CD4+ T cells from peripheral blood mononuclear cells, collected in the first trimester of pregnancy. The receptors come from a female donor in good health, enrolled as a control in a pregnancy study.

The J gene is TRBJ2-5, the V gene TRBV4-1; 10 bases line up with TRBD1. Germline CDR1 reads MGHRA; CDR2 reads YSYEKL. The CDR3 extends over 16 amino acids. The V segment lost 4 bases and the J segment 9 bases; nucleotides outside the gene matches: 14. Written as DNA, the CDR3 is TGCGCCAGCAGCCGTGAGGACAGGGGGTTTCTCGGGGCCCAGTACTTC. This codes for CASSREDRGFLGAQYF.

The chain carries TRBV13 and TRBJ2-7; TRBD2 might be the D (7 bases). V was clipped by 5 bases and J by 3 bases, with 17 bases between them. CDR1 is PRHDT, CDR2 FYEKMQ, per germline (reference sequence). CDR3 length equals 15 residues. The CDR3, as DNA: TGTGCCAGCAGCCCGGGGCGGGGGCTTCGCTACGAGCAGTACTTC. Protein: CASSPGRGLRYEQYF.

The genes are TRBV11-2 and TRBJ1-5; D not resolved. The CDR3 is made up of 13 amino acids. Trimming cost V 5 bases and J 8 bases, with 13 bases left between them. Germline-derived CDR1 and CDR2 are SGHAT and FQNNGV. CDR3 nucleotides: TGTGCCAGCAGCCCCAGTACGGGAGAGCCCCAGCATTTT. This translates into CASSPSTGEPQHF.

The chain combines TRBV14 with TRBJ1-1, with a weak D call TRBD1 (6 bases). Trimming shortened V by 3 bases and J by 0 bases, and 11 bases separated the two germline ends. The germline gives CDR1 SGHDN, CDR2 FVKESK. This CDR3 contains 15 residues. The CDR3 sequence: CASSQGDTLNTEAFF. The CDR3 DNA is TGTGCCAGCAGCCAGGGGGACACGCTGAACACTGAAGCTTTCTTT.

V and J are TRBV9 and TRBJ2-5; possibly TRBD2 for D (5 bases). The germline V gene encodes CDR1 SGDLS and CDR2 YYNGEE. Trimming removed 4 bases from V and 2 bases from J, with 12 bases in between. The CDR3 sequence is 14 residues long. As DNA, the CDR3 is TGTGCCAGCAGCACTTCGGGGTGGCAAGAGACCCAGTACTTC. Its protein product is CASSTSGWQETQYF.

This chain joins TRBV30 and TRBJ1-1; maybe TRBD1 (5 bases). V gave up 5 bases and J gave up 3 bases, with 7 bases separating them. The CDR3 covers 11 residues. Germline assignment: CDR1 GTSNPN and CDR2 SVGIG (reference sequence). The CDR3 nucleotides are TGTGCCTGGGCGGGGCACACTGAAGCTTTCTTT. As protein: CAWAGHTEAFF.

The rearrangement links TRBV19 to TRBJ1-5; possible D gene TRBD1, 6 bases. V lost 10 bases and J 7 bases, leaving 29 bases between the germline ends. The CDR3 has 17 amino acids. The germline V gene encodes CDR1 LNHDA and CDR2 SQIVND (reference sequence). CDR3: CATKGLIRGRGKQPQHF. The CDR3 DNA reads as TGTGCCACTAAGGGCCTCATAAGGGGCAGGGGTAAGCAGCCCCAGCATTTT. The full variable domain, with the rest looked up from reference TRBV19 and TRBJ1-5, is DGGITQSPKYLFRKEGQNVTLSCEQNLNHDAMYWYRQDPGQGLRLIYYSQIVNDFQKGDIAEGYSVSREKKESFPLTVTSAQKNPTAFYLCATKGLIRGRGKQPQHFGDGTRLSIL.

In DNA, the CDR3 is TGTGCCAGCAACCTCCGCAGGGATAATTCACCCCTCCACTTT. Protein: CASNLRRDNSPLHF. J is TRBJ1-6 and V is TRBV5-8; perhaps TRBD1 as D (5 bases). Trimming stripped 6 bases from V and 5 bases from J, with 12 bases between. This CDR3 is built from 14 residues. In germline, CDR1 is SGHTS, CDR2 YDEGEE.

The J gene is TRBJ2-7, the V gene TRBV30, with no clear D. Germline V CDR1 and CDR2: GTSNPN, SVGIG (reference sequence). Trimming shortened V by 0 bases and J by 5 bases, and 5 bases separated the two germline ends. The CDR3 contains 11 residues. The CDR3 nucleotides read TGTGCCTGGAGTGTATACAACGAGCAGTACTTC. Protein product: CAWSVYNEQYF.

The rearrangement uses TRBV19 and TRBJ1-5; the D gene is possibly TRBD1 (5 bases). The V end was cut by 5 bases, the J end by 10 bases, with 15 bases between. In germline, CDR1 is LNHDA, CDR2 SQIVND (reference sequence). CDR3 size: 13 residues. The CDR3 DNA is TGTGCCAGTAGTGGTACGGACATTAGCCCCCAGCATTTT. Translating it yields CASSGTDISPQHF. Full variable domain (missing parts from reference TRBV19 and TRBJ1-5): DGGITQSPKYLFRKEGQNVTLSCEQNLNHDAMYWYRQDPGQGLRLIYYSQIVNDFQKGDIAEGYSVSREKKESFPLTVTSAQKNPTAFYLCASSGTDISPQHFGDGTRLSIL.

This clone appeared a single time. This rearrangement joins TRBV19 to TRBJ1-5, with D perhaps matching TRBD1 (5 bases). Germline assignment: CDR1 LNHDA and CDR2 SQIVND (reference sequence). This CDR3 is 15 amino acids long. V lost 7 bases and J lost 1, with 14 bases in between. CDR3 amino acids: CASKKPGLSNQPQHF. DNA for the CDR3: TGTGCCAGTAAGAAACCGGGACTAAGCAATCAGCCCCAGCATTTT. The whole variable domain, filled in from reference TRBV19 and TRBJ1-5, reads DGGITQSPKYLFRKEGQNVTLSCEQNLNHDAMYWYRQDPGQGLRLIYYSQIVNDFQKGDIAEGYSVSREKKESFPLTVTSAQKNPTAFYLCASKKPGLSNQPQHFGDGTRLSIL.

The chain is built from TRBV7-2 and TRBJ1-1; TRBD1 matches at 7 bases. V was pared by 1 base and J by 5 bases, with 7 bases of the junction left unmatched. Germline V CDR1 and CDR2: SGHTA, FQGNSA. The CDR3 length is 15 residues. The CDR3 DNA follows: TGTGCCAGCAGCTTAGGGCGACAGGGAGGAACTGAAGCTTTCTTT. This translates into CASSLGRQGGTEAFF.

The J gene is TRBJ1-5, the V gene TRBV7-2; the D is unclear. CDR1 SGHTA and CDR2 FQGNSA come from the germline V gene. The CDR3 covers 13 residues. The ends were cut back, 3 bases at V and 4 bases at J, with 7 bases in the middle. CDR3 sequence: CASSFDTNQPQHF. DNA of the CDR3: TGTGCCAGCAGCTTCGACACGAATCAGCCCCAGCATTTT.

The chain carries TRBV6-1 and TRBJ2-5; 9 nucleotides match TRBD2. V lost 2 bases to trimming and J lost 5 bases; unmatched junction nucleotides: 15. Germline-derived CDR1 and CDR2 are MNHNS and SASEGT. The length of the CDR3 is 18 residues. The CDR3 coding sequence is TGTGCCAGCAGTGAACATTCAGGGGGTAGCGGGGGTGGGGAGACCCAGTACTTC. Its translation is CASSEHSGGSGGGETQYF.

V is TRBV6-6 and J is TRBJ1-5; D uncertain. Germline CDR1 is MNHNY and CDR2 is SVGAGI (reference sequence). The CDR3 extends over 14 amino acids. Trimming removed 2 bases at V and 5 bases at J, with 10 bases between. The CDR3 sequence is CASSYAVSYQPQHF. Written as DNA, the CDR3 is TGTGCCAGCAGTTACGCGGTGAGTTATCAGCCCCAGCATTTT.

This chain connects TRBV7-2 to TRBJ1-1, with D possibly TRBD1 on 5 matching bases. CDR3 size: 15 residues. The V and J ends lost 6 bases and 0 bases respectively, with 14 bases between them. Germline CDR1 SGHTA, CDR2 FQGNSA. The CDR3 protein is CASRHPTGLNTEAFF. Here the CDR3 DNA reads TGTGCCAGCAGGCATCCTACAGGTTTGAACACTGAAGCTTTCTTT.

The V gene is TRBV30, the J gene TRBJ1-1; D is possibly TRBD1 (5 bases). The CDR3 length is 14 residues. The germline V gene has CDR1 GTSNPN and CDR2 SVGIG (reference sequence). Trimming shortened V by 4 bases and J by 1 base, and 13 bases separated the two germline ends. CDR3 sequence: CAWISIRANTEAFF. CDR3 sequence (DNA): TGTGCCTGGATTTCAATCAGGGCGAACACTGAAGCTTTCTTT.

The gene calls are TRBV7-2 and TRBJ2-5, with a tentative D call TRBD1 (5 bases). Trimming pared 5 bases from V and 2 bases from J, leaving 15 bases between. In germline, CDR1 is SGHTA, CDR2 FQGNSA. The length of the CDR3 is 15 residues. In DNA, the CDR3 is TGTGCCAGCAGCACTCAGGGCGGAACTCAAGAGACCCAGTACTTC. Protein: CASSTQGGTQETQYF.

The V and J genes are TRBV7-3 and TRBJ2-3, with a weak D call TRBD2 (5 bases). V was shortened by 5 bases and J by 0 bases, with 9 bases between the two germline ends. In germline, CDR1 is SGHTA, CDR2 FQGTGA. The CDR3 spans 14 residues. This CDR3 is CASSRTRSTDTQYF. The CDR3, as DNA: TGTGCCAGCAGCCGGACTCGGAGCACAGATACGCAGTATTTT.

V is TRBV10-3 and J is TRBJ1-1; no clear D. Germline loops: CDR1 ENHRY, CDR2 SYGVKD. The CDR3 is 12 amino acids. The V gene lost 8 bases and the J gene lost 0 bases, with 7 bases spanning the gap. CDR3 nucleotide sequence: TGTGCCATCGCGAAGATGAACACTGAAGCTTTCTTT. Translating it yields CAIAKMNTEAFF.

The chain carries TRBV5-1 and TRBJ1-1, with D possibly matching TRBD1 (6 bases). The CDR3 sequence is 14 residues long. The germline V gene encodes CDR1 SGHRS and CDR2 YFSETQ. V was trimmed by 3 bases and J by 6 bases, leaving 15 bases between them. This CDR3 reads CASSSTTGSSEAFF. The DNA for the CDR3 is TGCGCCAGCAGCTCGACCACAGGGAGTTCTGAAGCTTTCTTT.

The CDR3 sequence: CASSVLQGNYEQYF. CDR3 coding DNA: TGTGCCAGCAGCGTACTACAGGGAAACTACGAGCAGTACTTC. The V call is TRBV7-6, the J call TRBJ2-7; possible D gene TRBD1, 6 bases. There are 14 residues in the CDR3. CDR1 is SGHVS, CDR2 FNYEAQ, per germline. V was clipped by 5 bases and J by 3 bases, with 14 bases between them.

This chain links TRBV19 with TRBJ2-1; 7 bases match TRBD2. The J segment lost 2 bases and the V segment lost 4 bases, leaving 8 bases of the junction unmatched. The V gene's germline CDR1 is LNHDA and CDR2 SQIVND (reference sequence). CDR3 length: 16 residues. CDR3 DNA sequence: TGTGCCAGTAGTAATCTAGCGGATCTCACCTACAATGAGCAGTTCTTC. This codes for CASSNLADLTYNEQFF.

The rearrangement uses TRBV12-5 and TRBJ1-2; a weak D match, TRBD1 (5 bases). The CDR3 length is 12 residues. Trimming took off 4 bases at V and 5 bases at J, with 8 bases between the two ends. Germline CDR1 LGHNT, CDR2 FRNRAP. CDR3 amino acids: CASGYQGYGYTF. The CDR3 nucleotides read TGTGCTAGTGGTTACCAGGGTTATGGCTACACCTTC.

DNA for the CDR3: TGTGCCAGCAGCTTATGGGGAGTCGAGCAGTACTTC. As protein: CASSLWGVEQYF. The chain recombines TRBV7-2 with TRBJ2-7; the D gene is possibly TRBD2 (5 bases). The CDR3 extends over 12 amino acids. Germline CDR1 is SGHTA and CDR2 is FQGNSA. With 2 bases removed from V and 6 bases from J, the gap between germline ends came to 8 bases.

The rearrangement links TRBV7-9 to TRBJ2-3; 7 nucleotides agree with TRBD2. This CDR3 is built from 15 residues. Germline V gene lookup returns CDR1 SEHNR and CDR2 FQNEAQ (reference sequence). The junction had 6 bases not matched to a gene; V was cut back by 3 bases and J by 3 bases. The CDR3 is CASSLSLAETDTQYF. CDR3 in DNA: TGTGCCAGCAGCTTGAGTCTAGCGGAAACAGATACGCAGTATTTT.